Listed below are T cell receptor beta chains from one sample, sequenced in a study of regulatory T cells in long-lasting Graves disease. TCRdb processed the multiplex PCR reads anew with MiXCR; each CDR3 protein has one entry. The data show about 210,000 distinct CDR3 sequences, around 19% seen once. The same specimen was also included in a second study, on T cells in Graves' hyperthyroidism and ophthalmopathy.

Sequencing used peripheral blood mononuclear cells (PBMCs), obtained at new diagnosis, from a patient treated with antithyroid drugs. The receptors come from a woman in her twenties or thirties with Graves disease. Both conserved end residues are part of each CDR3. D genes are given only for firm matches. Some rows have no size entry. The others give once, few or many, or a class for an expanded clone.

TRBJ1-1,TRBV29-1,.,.,CSVEDLVEENTEAFF,TGCAGCGTTGAAGACTTGGTGGAGGAAAACACTGAAGCTTTCTTT
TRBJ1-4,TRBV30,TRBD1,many,CAWSARQGSHEKLFF,TGTGCCTGGAGTGCCCGACAGGGCTCCCATGAAAAACTGTTTTTT
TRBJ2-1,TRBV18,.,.,CASSPPGGYSYNEQFF,TGTGCCAGCTCACCACCGGGGGGATACTCCTACAATGAGCAGTTCTTC
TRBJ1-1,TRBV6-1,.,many,CASTKTKGGDTEAFF,TGTGCCAGCACCAAGACGAAGGGTGGGGACACTGAAGCTTTCTTT
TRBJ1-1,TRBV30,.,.,CAWSLSGGATEAFF,TGTGCCTGGAGTCTGAGCGGGGGGGCCACTGAAGCTTTCTTT
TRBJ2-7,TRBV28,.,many,CASSTRHDTYEQYF,TGTGCCAGCAGTACCCGACATGATACCTACGAGCAGTACTTC
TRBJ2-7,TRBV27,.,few,CATGLRGEQYF,TGTGCCACCGGACTACGGGGGGAGCAGTACTTC
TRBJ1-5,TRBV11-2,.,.,CASSLGVGPQHF,TGTGCCAGCAGCTTAGGCGTCGGGCCCCAGCATTTT
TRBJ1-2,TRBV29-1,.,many,CSVDYGVAGYTF,TGCAGCGTTGATTACGGGGTGGCCGGCTACACCTTC
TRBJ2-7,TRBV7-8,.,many,CASSLWGYDRGYEQYF,TGTGCCAGCAGCTTATGGGGGTACGACCGAGGCTACGAGCAGTACTTC
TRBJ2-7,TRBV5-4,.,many,CASSVDRNEQYF,TGTGCCAGCAGCGTTGACAGGAACGAGCAGTACTTC
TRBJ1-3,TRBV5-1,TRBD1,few,CASSPNLGQGANTIYF,TGCGCCAGCAGCCCCAACCTTGGACAGGGGGCAAACACCATATATTTT
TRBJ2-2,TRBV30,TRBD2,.,CAWSSSGRLTGELFF,TGTGCCTGGAGTTCTAGCGGGAGATTGACCGGGGAGCTGTTTTTT
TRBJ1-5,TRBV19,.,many,CASSNSGGSNQPQHF,TGTGCCAGTAGTAACTCCGGAGGGAGCAATCAGCCCCAGCATTTT
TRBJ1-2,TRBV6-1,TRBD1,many,CASNGQGAPLYGYTF,TGTGCCAGCAATGGACAGGGGGCCCCCCTCTATGGCTACACCTTC
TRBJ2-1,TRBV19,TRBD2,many,CASSGLAGVGNEQFF,TGTGCCAGTTCGGGACTAGCGGGAGTCGGCAATGAGCAGTTCTTC
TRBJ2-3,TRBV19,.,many,CASSVGRSTDTQYF,TGTGCCAGTAGCGTAGGGAGATCAACAGATACGCAGTATTTT
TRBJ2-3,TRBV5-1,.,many,CASSLEGSSTDTQYF,TGTGCCAGCAGCTTAGAGGGGTCTAGCACAGATACGCAGTATTTT
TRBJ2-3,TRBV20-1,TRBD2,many,CSPTNGRAGLDTQYF,TGCAGCCCGACTAACGGGAGGGCGGGTTTGGATACGCAGTATTTT
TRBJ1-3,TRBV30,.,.,CAWNGQRGSGNTIYF,TGTGCCTGGAATGGACAGAGAGGGTCTGGAAACACCATATATTTT
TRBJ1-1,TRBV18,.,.,CASSPRTQNTEAYF,TGTGCTAGCTCACCCCGGACCCAGAACACTGAAGCTTACTTT
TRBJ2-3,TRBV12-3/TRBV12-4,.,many,CASSRDRSGDTQYF,TGTGCCAGCAGCAGGGATCGCAGCGGAGATACGCAGTATTTT
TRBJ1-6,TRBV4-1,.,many,CASSQGEDYRVNSPLHF,TGCGCCAGCAGCCAAGGGGAGGACTACAGGGTTAATTCACCCCTCCACTTT
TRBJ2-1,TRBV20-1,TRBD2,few,CSARGSGAYNEQFF,TGCAGTGCTAGAGGTAGCGGGGCCTACAATGAGCAGTTCTTC
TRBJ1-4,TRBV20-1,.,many,CSAGQRLGEKLFF,TGCAGTGCTGGACAGAGACTTGGTGAAAAACTGTTTTTT
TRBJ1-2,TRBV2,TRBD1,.,CASRAGGGVDYGYTF,TGTGCCAGCAGGGCGGGAGGGGGCGTCGACTATGGCTACACCTTC
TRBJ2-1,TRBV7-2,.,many,CASSLVRRDVIPNNEQFF,TGTGCCAGCAGCTTAGTACGGCGGGACGTAATACCAAACAATGAGCAGTTCTTC
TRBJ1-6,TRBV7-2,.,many,CASSLLQGFSPLHF,TGTGCCAGCAGCTTACTCCAGGGATTTTCACCCCTCCACTTT
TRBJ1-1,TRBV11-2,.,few,CASSLEGSWTEAFF,TGTGCCAGCAGCTTGGAGGGGTCATGGACTGAAGCTTTCTTT
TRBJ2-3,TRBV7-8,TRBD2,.,CASSWTSGTDTQYF,TGTGCCAGCAGCTGGACTAGCGGGACAGATACGCAGTATTTT
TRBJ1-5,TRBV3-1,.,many,CASSQGGNQPQHF,TGTGCCAGCAGCCAAGGGGGCAATCAGCCCCAGCATTTT
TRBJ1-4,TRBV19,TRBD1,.,CASRGQGDNEKLFF,TGTGCCAGTAGAGGACAGGGGGACAATGAAAAACTGTTTTTT
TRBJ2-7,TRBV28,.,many,CASRETPSHEQYF,TGTGCCAGCAGAGAAACCCCATCGCACGAGCAGTACTTC
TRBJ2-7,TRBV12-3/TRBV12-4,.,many,CASSLLGGHEQYF,TGTGCCAGCAGTTTACTGGGGGGGCACGAGCAGTACTTC
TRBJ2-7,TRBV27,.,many,CASRTPGRIYEQYF,TGTGCCAGCAGAACCCCGGGACGGATCTACGAGCAGTACTTC
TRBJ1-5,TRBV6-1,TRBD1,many,CASRGDRVGSQPQHF,TGTGCCAGCAGAGGGGACAGGGTTGGAAGTCAGCCCCAGCATTTT
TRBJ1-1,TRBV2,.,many,CASKEGSVTEAFF,TGTGCCAGCAAGGAGGGATCGGTCACTGAAGCTTTCTTT
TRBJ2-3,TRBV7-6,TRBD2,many,CASSLSGGSTDTQYF,TGTGCCAGCAGCTTAAGCGGGGGAAGCACAGATACGCAGTATTTT